This T cell receptor beta chain comes out of a study of OX40 agonist ivuxolimab in advanced cancers. Sequencing used immunoSEQ multiplex PCR; TCRdb keeps in-frame clones, though not all of them. The table shows 50,000 to 60,000 clones, with 89% occurring only once. This receptor was taken from an adult with an advanced solid tumor such as melanoma, head and neck, liver or kidney cancer. Sequencing was performed on CD4+ or CD8+ T cells sorted from blood, taken in a trial of the OX40 agonist ivuxolimab.

The CDR3 bases are TGTGCCAGCAGTTTCATCAGGGACGGGTGGACCGGGGAGCTGTTTTTT. It yields the protein CASSFIRDGWTGELFF. The V and J genes are TRBV27 and TRBJ2-2; possibly TRBD1 or TRBD2 for D (5 bases each). The germline gives CDR1 MNHEY, CDR2 SMNVEV (reference sequence). CDR3 size: 16 residues. Trimming cost V 3 bases and J 5 bases, with 16 bases left between them.